A single sample gave rise to the 6 T cell receptor beta chains below, sequenced in a study of blood T cell repertoires in COVID-19. Generated by immunoSEQ multiplex PCR, the TCRdb table keeps only in-frame clones and is missing some. Of approximately 170,000 clones listed, about 92% are singletons. The sequenced sample was peripheral blood. All receptors come from a man aged 55 to 69 with active or convalescent COVID-19.

J is TRBJ1-3 and V is TRBV5-1; no firm D call. This CDR3 has 15 amino acids. Trimming shortened V by 5 bases and J by 0 bases, and 12 bases separated the two germline ends. In germline, CDR1 is SGHRS, CDR2 YFSETQ. The CDR3 sequence is CASSQDSGSGNTIYF. DNA of the CDR3: TGCGCCAGCAGTCAGGACTCGGGCTCTGGAAACACCATATATTTT.

This clone appeared many times. The chain carries TRBV6-2 or TRBV6-3 and TRBJ2-7; TRBD1 matches at 8 bases. Germline V CDR1 and CDR2: MNHEY, SVGEGT. V gave up 0 bases and J gave up 7 bases; unmatched junction bases: 5. The CDR3 has 14 amino acids. CDR3 in amino acids: CASSYSQGAVEQYF. CDR3 nucleotides: TGTGCCAGCAGTTACTCGCAGGGGGCTGTTGAGCAGTACTTC.

This sequence joins TRBV27 and TRBJ2-5; TRBD2 matches 11 bases. The V and J ends lost 3 bases and 5 bases, in that order; junction bases with no gene match: 5. CDR3 length: 15 amino acids. Looked up from germline, CDR1 is MNHEY and CDR2 is SMNVEV (reference sequence). The CDR3 nucleotides read TGTGCCAGCAGTTTTAGCGGGGGGGACTGGGAGACCCAGTACTTC. Protein sequence: CASSFSGGDWETQYF.

The CDR3 sequence is CASSLRTGASTGELFF. CDR3 coding DNA: TGTGCCAGCAGTTTAAGGACAGGGGCGTCCACCGGGGAGCTGTTTTTT. This chain joins TRBV27 and TRBJ2-2; 9 bases fit TRBD1. The CDR3 is 16 amino acids. V shed 2 bases and J 4 bases; nucleotides not matched to a gene: 5. CDR1 is MNHEY, CDR2 SMNVEV, per germline (reference sequence).

The chain employs TRBV7-2 and TRBJ2-7, with TRBD1 matching 7 bases. CDR3 length: 12 amino acids. Per germline, CDR1 SGHTA and CDR2 FQGNSA. V lost 2 bases to trimming and J lost 9 bases; unmatched junction nucleotides: 4. Written as DNA, the CDR3 is TGTGCCAGCAGCTTACCGGACAGGTTGCAGTACTTC. Amino acids: CASSLPDRLQYF.

The chain combines TRBV5-8 with TRBJ2-2; TRBD2 might be the D (6 bases). CDR3 length: 14 amino acids. Trimming pared 1 base from V and 6 bases from J, leaving 10 bases between. Germline V CDR1 and CDR2: SGHTS, YDEGEE. The CDR3 reads CASSLRERPGELFF. The CDR3 nucleotides are TGTGCCAGCAGCTTGCGGGAGAGGCCCGGGGAGCTGTTTTTT.